Below, 7 T cell receptor beta chains from the same sample are listed, as sequenced in a study of OX40 agonist ivuxolimab in advanced cancers. Receptor amplification or capture employed the immunoSEQ multiplex PCR assay. The source is immuneACCESS, and TCRdb retained only in-frame sequences with V and J called. Part of the clones is not carried over; for the studies checked, unresolved V genes explain less than half of this, and the remainder is unexplained. The table for this sample lists about 80,000 clones; around 90% of them were counted only once. The ten largest clonotypes hold around 0.31% of the sample. The input for sequencing was CD4+ or CD8+ T cells sorted from blood, taken in a trial of the OX40 agonist ivuxolimab. The receptors come from an adult with an advanced solid tumor such as melanoma, head and neck, liver or kidney cancer.

This chain uses TRBV5-1 with TRBJ1-3; 7 bases are a match to TRBD1. Germline V gives CDR1 SGHRS, CDR2 YFSETQ. The junction had 8 bases not matched to a gene; V was cut back by 5 bases and J by 0 bases. The CDR3 is 16 residues long. CDR3 loop: CASSRLGTDSGNTIYF. In nucleotides, the CDR3 is TGCGCCAGCAGTCGCCTCGGGACAGACTCTGGAAACACCATATATTTT.

J is TRBJ2-7 and V is TRBV9; no definite D call. The germline V gene has CDR1 SGDLS and CDR2 YYNGEE. This CDR3 is built from 13 residues. Trimming pared 4 bases from V and 3 bases from J, leaving 11 bases between. The CDR3 region has the DNA TGTGCCAGCAGCTTACTACCTAACTACGAGCAGTACTTC. It encodes CASSLLPNYEQYF.

V is TRBV4-3 and J is TRBJ2-3; 11 bases line up with TRBD2. This CDR3 is built from 17 residues. The ends lost 4 bases at V and 7 bases at J; junction bases unmatched: 13. In germline, CDR1 is LGHNA, CDR2 YSLEER. The CDR3 region has the DNA TGCGCCAGCAGCCCCCTCCTCACTAGCGGGAGTATGAATACGCAGTATTTT. As protein: CASSPLLTSGSMNTQYF.

This clone was observed a few times. The gene calls are TRBV28 and TRBJ2-1; 11 bases map to TRBD2. This CDR3 spans 17 amino acids. Germline loops: CDR1 MDHEN, CDR2 SYDVKM. V was clipped by 5 bases and J by 5 bases; unmatched bases: 11. The DNA of the CDR3 is TGTGCCAGCAGTATCCGCCGACTAGCGGGAAAGAACAATGAGCAGTTCTTC. It specifies CASSIRRLAGKNNEQFF.

The rearrangement links TRBV4-2 to TRBJ2-1, with TRBD2 identical over 10 bases. In germline, CDR1 is LGHNA, CDR2 YNFKEQ. V lost 0 bases to trimming and J lost 5 bases; unmatched junction nucleotides: 4. CDR3 length equals 16 residues. CDR3 sequence reads: CASSQDVLAGDNEQFF. CDR3 sequence (DNA): TGTGCCAGCAGCCAAGATGTCCTAGCGGGGGACAATGAGCAGTTCTTC.

The sample holds many counts of this clone. The rearrangement joins TRBV2 to TRBJ1-2; the match to TRBD1 covers 7 bases. CDR1 is SNHLY and CDR2 is FYNNEI in the germline V gene. After removal of 6 bases from V and 8 bases from J, the junction contained 12 bases not matched to a gene. This CDR3 is built from 14 residues. The CDR3 DNA follows: TGTGCCAGCAGGGACAGGCCCTCGGCGGGGGGCTACACCTTC. Translated: CASRDRPSAGGYTF. Variable domain in full (rest from reference TRBV2 and TRBJ1-2): EPEVTQTPSHQVTQMGQEVILRCVPISNHLYFYWYRQILGQKVEFLVSFYNNEISEKSEIFDDQFSVERPDGSNFTLKIRSTKLEDSAMYFCASRDRPSAGGYTFGSGTRLTVV.

This chain joins TRBV9 and TRBJ1-2; a possible D gene is TRBD1 (6 bases). Germline CDR1 reads SGDLS; CDR2 reads YYNGEE. V was cut by 2 bases and J by 4 bases, with 9 bases left in between. This CDR3 comprises 13 residues. The CDR3 region is CASSVDSTYGYTF. The CDR3 coding sequence is TGTGCCAGCAGCGTGGACAGCACCTATGGCTACACCTTC. Combining the CDR3 with reference TRBV9 and TRBJ1-2 gives the whole variable domain DSGVTQTPKHLITATGQRVTLRCSPRSGDLSVYWYQQSLDQGLQFLIQYYNGEERAKGNILERFSAQQFPDLHSELNLSSLELGDSALYFCASSVDSTYGYTFGSGTRLTVV.